Each of the 15 T cell receptor beta chains below was sequenced from the same sample in a study of blood T cell repertoires in COVID-19 (dated by TCRdb to about 2020). Libraries were built with the immunoSEQ multiplex PCR assay. The immuneACCESS repertoire file appears here via TCRdb, limited to in-frame rearrangements. These files lack a portion of the clones; in checked studies, under half of the deficit traces to unresolved V genes, and the cause of the others is not known. The sample data list about 160,000 clones, and 80% to 95% of these were observed just once. The ten largest clones add up to over 3.5% of the sample. What was sequenced was peripheral blood. The receptor set was obtained from a woman in her 50s with acute or convalescent COVID-19.

The chain has TRBV30 and TRBJ2-2; D gene ambiguous. Germline loops: CDR1 GTSNPN, CDR2 SVGIG (reference sequence). This CDR3 comprises 14 residues. The V end lost 0 bases, the J end lost 6 bases, and 11 bases lay between the germline ends. This CDR3 is CAWSVRFFAGELFF. CDR3 nucleotides: TGTGCCTGGAGTGTACGGTTCTTCGCCGGGGAGCTGTTTTTT. Combining the CDR3 with reference TRBV30 and TRBJ2-2 gives the whole variable domain SQTIHQWPATLVQPVGSPLSLECTVEGTSNPNLYWYRQAAGRGLQLLFYSVGIGQISSEVPQNLSASRPQDRQFILSSKKLLLSDSGFYLCAWSVRFFAGELFFGEGSRLTVL.

The chain links TRBV6-6 to TRBJ1-3; the match to TRBD1 covers 12 bases. This CDR3 has 20 amino acids. V trimming: 6 bases; J trimming: 2 bases; junction bases outside the gene matches: 17. Germline assignment: CDR1 MNHNY and CDR2 SVGAGI (reference sequence). The chain's CDR3 is CASSKTGTGGAGLAGNTIYF. The CDR3 coding sequence is TGTGCCAGCAGCAAAACCGGGACAGGGGGCGCCGGGCTTGCTGGAAACACCATATATTTT.

This clone is a singleton in its sample. V usage is TRBV2 and J usage is TRBJ2-5; the D gene is possibly TRBD1 (5 bases). The germline V and J ends were trimmed by 6 bases and 4 bases, with 9 bases remaining between them. Per germline, CDR1 SNHLY and CDR2 FYNNEI. The CDR3 is 12 amino acids. For the CDR3, the DNA is TGTGCCAGCAGGCGGACACTAGAGACCCAGTACTTC. Translating gives CASRRTLETQYF.

CDR3 sequence (DNA): TGTGCCAGCAGCCAAAGCCCCGGGGTCTCAAATTCACCCCTCCACTTT. Its translation: CASSQSPGVSNSPLHF. The V and J genes are TRBV14 and TRBJ1-6; D call uncertain. The CDR3 has 16 amino acids. CDR1 is SGHDN and CDR2 is FVKESK in the germline V gene. Trimming pared 2 bases from V and 7 bases from J, leaving 15 bases between.

The V gene is TRBV6-6, the J gene TRBJ2-1; D is possibly TRBD2 (5 bases). The CDR3 consists of 16 residues. In germline, CDR1 is MNHNY, CDR2 SVGAGI (reference sequence). The V end lost 2 bases, the J end lost 6 bases, and 17 bases lay between the germline ends. The CDR3 coding sequence is TGTGCCAGCAGTTACCCCCCTTTTTGGAGCGGCAATGAGCAGTTCTTC. This translates into CASSYPPFWSGNEQFF.

This clone was counted a single time. The rearrangement links TRBV28 to TRBJ1-4; possible D gene TRBD1, 5 bases. The CDR3 contains 13 residues. Trimming took off 2 bases at V and 6 bases at J, with 7 bases between the two ends. Looked up from germline, CDR1 is MDHEN and CDR2 is SYDVKM. The CDR3 region is CASSLRGYEKLFF. DNA of the CDR3: TGTGCCAGCAGTTTACGGGGGTATGAAAAACTGTTTTTT.

This rearrangement joins TRBV28 to TRBJ1-1; D gene unclear. The CDR3 length is 12 residues. CDR1 and CDR2 from the germline V gene are MDHEN and SYDVKM. Trimming shortened V by 7 bases and J by 5 bases, and 11 bases separated the two germline ends. In DNA form, the CDR3 reads TGTGCCAGCATTCAGGAAAGGACTGAAGCTTTCTTT. This encodes CASIQERTEAFF.

The chain joins TRBV6-6 to TRBJ1-6, with 7 nucleotides matching TRBD1. The trim removed 7 bases at V and 5 bases at J, leaving 8 bases unmatched. Germline V gene data show CDR1 as MNHNY and CDR2 as SVGAGI (reference sequence). The CDR3 has 15 residues. The CDR3 sequence is CASTPGQTNNSPLHF. The CDR3 nucleotides read TGTGCCAGCACTCCGGGACAGACAAATAATTCACCCCTCCACTTT.

The chain carries TRBV6-5 and TRBJ1-4, with D unresolved. Trimming removed 6 bases from V and 0 bases from J, with 11 bases in between. Germline loops: CDR1 MNHEY, CDR2 SVGAGI. This CDR3 has 15 residues. The CDR3 loop reads CASSPGAPTNEKLFF. For the CDR3, the DNA is TGTGCCAGCAGCCCCGGAGCTCCAACTAATGAAAAACTGTTTTTT.

This chain uses TRBV6-5 with TRBJ1-1; a possible D gene is TRBD1 (6 bases). Between the trimmed V and J ends, which lost 2 bases and 8 bases, there was a span of 12 bases. CDR3 length: 13 residues. Germline V lookup: CDR1 MNHEY, CDR2 SVGAGI. CDR3 amino acids: CASSYAEGVEAFF. In DNA, the CDR3 is TGTGCCAGCAGTTACGCTGAGGGGGTCGAAGCTTTCTTT.

V and J are TRBV18 and TRBJ2-7; D gene unclear. The length of the CDR3 is 11 residues. CDR1 and CDR2 (germline): KGHSH, LQKENI. Between the trimmed V and J ends, which lost 3 bases and 6 bases, there was a span of 6 bases. Written as DNA, the CDR3 is TGTGCCAGCTCACCCGAGCGCGAGCAGTACTTC. This sequence encodes CASSPEREQYF. The full variable domain, its missing parts supplied by reference TRBV18 and TRBJ2-7, is NAGVMQNPRHLVRRRGQEARLRCSPMKGHSHVYWYRQLPEEGLKFMVYLQKENIIDESGMPKERFSAEFPKEGPSILRIQQVVRGDSAAYFCASSPEREQYFGPGTRLTVT.

V gene TRBV7-9 combines with J gene TRBJ1-1; 8 bases line up with TRBD1. V was clipped by 5 bases and J by 1 base; unmatched bases: 6. This CDR3 contains 15 residues. Germline V CDR1 and CDR2: SEHNR, FQNEAQ (reference sequence). The CDR3 sequence: CASSEGQGRNTEAFF. DNA for the CDR3: TGTGCCAGCAGCGAAGGACAGGGAAGGAACACTGAAGCTTTCTTT.

The genes are TRBV19 and TRBJ1-1; a weak D match, TRBD1 (5 bases). V was shortened by 4 bases and J by 1 base, with 13 bases between the two germline ends. Germline V gene lookup returns CDR1 LNHDA and CDR2 SQIVND (reference sequence). The CDR3 has 15 amino acids. This CDR3 reads CASSTPLRANTEAFF. CDR3 bases: TGTGCCAGTAGTACTCCCCTCAGGGCGAACACTGAAGCTTTCTTT.

This chain links TRBV10-3 with TRBJ1-3, with D unresolved. The CDR3 runs 14 residues. Germline V gene data show CDR1 as ENHRY and CDR2 as SYGVKD. V lost 2 bases and J lost 0, with 5 bases in between. In nucleotides, the CDR3 is TGTGCCATCAGTGAGAACTACTCTGGAAACACCATATATTTT. It codes for CAISENYSGNTIYF.

V usage is TRBV6-5 and J usage is TRBJ1-2; 9 bases line up with TRBD1. The CDR3 runs to 14 residues. CDR1 is MNHEY, CDR2 SVGAGI, per germline. Trimming cost V 6 bases and J 5 bases; bases outside gene matches: 7. CDR3 in DNA: TGTGCCAGCAGACCGACGGACAGGGGATATGGCTACACCTTC. It encodes CASRPTDRGYGYTF.